This TCR beta chain emerged from a study of beta chain features in type 1 diabetes. Findings of the study overall: Sequencing the cDNA could make cells with high TCR expression show up more than they should. The study found moderately but significantly shorter TCRB CDR3s in all four CD4+ subsets of Type 1 diabetes patients.

Turning to this clone: Its antigen remains unidentified.

The CDR3 loop spans 13 amino acids. Germline CDR1 is SGDLS and CDR2 is YYNGEE. The V gene lost 0 bases and the J gene lost 3 bases, with 7 bases spanning the gap. The study reverse transcribed the entire isolated RNA, so it sequenced expressed TCRB transcripts. Naive, central memory and regulatory T cell samples averaged around 3.5 million immunoSEQ reads each. The data were produced by immunoSEQ multiplex PCR, yet TCRdb's version contains in-frame clones alone and is incomplete. This table has around 150,000 clones, about 8.3% appearing once. This receptor was taken from a woman aged 18-29 years with type 1 diabetes. The specimen was central memory CD4+ T cells from blood. The chain links TRBV9 to TRBJ2-7, with a possible D match to TRBD1 (5 bases). DNA of the CDR3: TGTGCCAGCAGCGTAGGGACACTCTACGAGCAGTACTTC. This sequence encodes CASSVGTLYEQYF.